This entry lists 32 T cell receptor beta chains sequenced from one sample in a study of tumor-infiltrating lymphocytes in localized non-small cell lung cancer. Produced via immunoSEQ multiplex PCR; TCRdb's table is partial and in-frame only. The sample lists around 8,000 clones; around 60% were seen once. Source material: uninvolved lung tissue not adjacent to the tumor. The source of these receptors is a human donor with non-small cell lung cancer.

Only a few counts were recorded for this clone. The chain is built from TRBV7-9 and TRBJ2-3; D is ambiguous. The V gene lost 6 bases and the J gene lost 5 bases, with 15 bases spanning the gap. Germline lookup yields CDR1 SEHNR and CDR2 FQNEAQ (reference sequence). This CDR3 is built from 14 residues. The CDR3 sequence is CASRPKSQEDTQYF. The DNA for the CDR3 is TGTGCCAGCAGACCAAAGTCGCAGGAAGATACGCAGTATTTT.

The rearrangement uses TRBV4-1 and TRBJ1-5; TRBD1 might be the D (5 bases). The CDR3 consists of 16 residues. The V end lost 1 base, the J end lost 5 bases, and 15 bases lay between the germline ends. CDR1 is MGHRA and CDR2 is YSYEKL in the germline V gene. The CDR3 sequence: CASSQAGGVVDQPQHF. The DNA of the CDR3 is TGCGCCAGCAGCCAAGCGGGGGGGGTTGTCGATCAGCCCCAGCATTTT.

The chain links TRBV5-4 to TRBJ2-7; 7 bases align to TRBD1. The CDR3 length is 15 residues. The V and J ends lost 4 bases and 2 bases, in that order; junction bases with no gene match: 9. CDR1 is SGHNT and CDR2 is YYREEE in the germline V gene (reference sequence). The CDR3 region is CASSRPDRATYEQYF. For the CDR3, the DNA is TGTGCCAGCAGCCGACCAGACAGGGCAACCTACGAGCAGTACTTC.

The CDR3 DNA reads as TGTGCCATCAGTGATCGGGGCGCCGGGACCTACGAGCAGTACTTC. Its translation: CAISDRGAGTYEQYF. The chain employs TRBV10-3 and TRBJ2-7; possibly TRBD1 or TRBD2 for D (5 bases each). Germline V gene data show CDR1 as ENHRY and CDR2 as SYGVKD. V lost 3 bases, J lost 2 bases, and 14 bases lay in between. CDR3 length: 15 amino acids.

The rearrangement uses TRBV30 and TRBJ2-3; TRBD2 might be the D (5 bases). Germline lookup yields CDR1 GTSNPN and CDR2 SVGIG (reference sequence). The CDR3 is 12 residues long. V lost 2 bases and J 7 bases, leaving 10 bases between the germline ends. CDR3 protein: CAWSPRGHTQYF. In DNA, the CDR3 is TGTGCCTGGAGTCCCCGGGGTCATACGCAGTATTTT.

This rearrangement joins TRBV7-6 to TRBJ1-5; D gene unclear. This CDR3 region has 17 residues. Trimming took off 4 bases at V and 0 bases at J, with 16 bases between the two ends. The germline V gene encodes CDR1 SGHVS and CDR2 FNYEAQ. The CDR3 region is CASSSTTGSLSNQPQHF. The CDR3 DNA reads TGTGCCAGCAGCTCGACGACCGGATCCCTTAGCAATCAGCCCCAGCATTTT.

The J gene is TRBJ2-1, the V gene TRBV30; TRBD1 is a possible D gene (6 bases). CDR1 is GTSNPN, CDR2 SVGIG, per germline (reference sequence). Trimming pared 3 bases from V and 9 bases from J, leaving 15 bases between. The length of the CDR3 is 13 residues. This CDR3 reads CAWRRFRGSEQFF. The CDR3 region has the DNA TGTGCCTGGAGAAGATTCAGGGGTAGTGAGCAGTTCTTC. Variable domain in full (rest from reference TRBV30 and TRBJ2-1): SQTIHQWPATLVQPVGSPLSLECTVEGTSNPNLYWYRQAAGRGLQLLFYSVGIGQISSEVPQNLSASRPQDRQFILSSKKLLLSDSGFYLCAWRRFRGSEQFFGPGTRLTVL.

This chain's CDR3 is CAISVADTEAFF. The CDR3 DNA follows: TGTGCCATCAGTGTTGCTGACACTGAAGCTTTCTTT. This chain connects TRBV10-3 to TRBJ1-1, with D hard to call. The V and J ends lost 4 bases and 3 bases respectively, with 6 bases between them. The germline V gene has CDR1 ENHRY and CDR2 SYGVKD. The CDR3 spans 12 residues.

The V and J genes are TRBV2 and TRBJ2-7; D unclear. The CDR3 contains 15 residues. CDR1 is SNHLY, CDR2 FYNNEI, per germline. The ends were cut back, 0 bases at V and 0 bases at J, with 9 bases in the middle. The CDR3 DNA sequence: TGTGCCAGCAGTGAAGCGGGAAGTTTCTCCTACGAGCAGTACTTC. Its translation is CASSEAGSFSYEQYF.

The CDR3 reads CASSEATVNQPQHF. The CDR3 nucleotides are TGTGCCAGCAGTGAGGCTACAGTCAATCAGCCCCAGCATTTT. The chain couples TRBV25-1 to TRBJ1-5; D is undetermined. Trimming stripped 3 bases from V and 3 bases from J, with 9 bases between. CDR3 length: 14 residues. Looked up from germline, CDR1 is MGHDK and CDR2 is SYGVNS.

This clone was seen only once. The rearrangement uses TRBV5-6 and TRBJ1-2, with a tentative D call TRBD1 (6 bases). CDR1 is SGHDT and CDR2 is YYEEEE in the germline V gene. V was trimmed by 4 bases and J by 5 bases, leaving 21 bases between them. CDR3 size: 16 residues. The CDR3 is CASSPGGVGTQYGYTF. CDR3 nucleotide sequence: TGTGCCAGCAGCCCGGGGGGGGTAGGGACACAGTATGGCTACACCTTC.

This chain joins TRBV7-9 and TRBJ1-4, with 10 positions matching TRBD1. The junction had 8 bases not matched to a gene; V was cut back by 5 bases and J by 8 bases. This CDR3 has 15 residues. Germline CDR1 is SEHNR and CDR2 is FQNEAQ (reference sequence). The CDR3 protein is CASSPRTGGGEKLFF. In DNA, the CDR3 is TGTGCCAGCAGCCCCCGGACAGGGGGGGGAGAAAAACTGTTTTTT.

By frequency in the sample, this clone is large. For the CDR3, the DNA is TGTGCCAGCAGCGCGCGAAACAGGGACACAACTGAAGCTTTCTTT. Protein: CASSARNRDTTEAFF. J is TRBJ1-1 and V is TRBV9; weak D call: TRBD1 (6 bases). Germline V gene lookup returns CDR1 SGDLS and CDR2 YYNGEE. The V and J ends lost 3 bases and 5 bases respectively, with 17 bases between them. There are 15 residues in the CDR3.

This chain joins TRBV5-1 and TRBJ2-7, with 9 bases fitting TRBD1. J gave up 6 bases and V 5 bases, and 9 bases lay outside the gene matches. Per the germline V gene, CDR1 is SGHRS and CDR2 is YFSETQ. This CDR3 has 14 residues. Written as DNA, the CDR3 is TGCGCCAGCAGTTCCACAGGGGGCGGGCGCGAGCAGTACTTC. Residues: CASSSTGGGREQYF.

The V call is TRBV6-5, the J call TRBJ1-2, with a tentative D call TRBD1 (5 bases). The V gene lost 2 bases and the J gene lost 0 bases, with 10 bases spanning the gap. Germline V gene sequence: CDR1 MNHEY, CDR2 SVGAGI. The CDR3 is made up of 15 amino acids. The CDR3 reads CASSYVAGPNYGYTF. The CDR3 nucleotides are TGTGCCAGCAGTTACGTGGCAGGGCCTAACTATGGCTACACCTTC.

This chain links TRBV2 with TRBJ2-7; 12 nucleotides line up with TRBD2. This CDR3 is built from 14 residues. Germline V gene sequence: CDR1 SNHLY, CDR2 FYNNEI. V dropped 2 bases and J dropped 7; count of bases not matched to a gene: 3. CDR3 protein: CASSERTSGVEQYF. The CDR3 DNA reads as TGTGCCAGCAGTGAAAGGACTAGCGGGGTTGAGCAGTACTTC.

The chain carries TRBV7-9 and TRBJ1-4; 8 nucleotides match TRBD1. This CDR3 has 14 amino acids. Germline CDR1 SEHNR, CDR2 FQNEAQ (reference sequence). J lost 8 bases, V lost 5 bases, and 7 bases had no gene match. CDR3 residues: CASSEDRVGEKLFF. The CDR3 region has the DNA TGTGCCAGCAGCGAGGACAGGGTTGGCGAAAAACTGTTTTTT.

The CDR3 is CASSSSPGFQETQYF. CDR3 nucleotides: TGCGCCAGCAGCTCCTCTCCAGGGTTCCAAGAGACCCAGTACTTC. The chain has TRBV4-1 and TRBJ2-5, with a tentative D call TRBD1 (5 bases). V dropped 5 bases and J dropped 1 base, with 14 bases sitting between them. CDR3 length: 15 amino acids. Germline-derived CDR1 and CDR2 are MGHRA and YSYEKL.

The chain couples TRBV11-2 to TRBJ2-5; 7 nucleotides match TRBD1. Germline loops: CDR1 SGHAT, CDR2 FQNNGV. J lost 5 bases, V lost 4 bases, and 10 bases had no gene match. The CDR3 is 15 residues long. DNA of the CDR3: TGTGCCAGCAGCTCCAACAGGGGCGGTTGGGAGACCCAGTACTTC. This gives the protein CASSSNRGGWETQYF. The entire variable domain, with the rest obtained from reference TRBV11-2 and TRBJ2-5, is as follows: EAGVAQSPRYKIIEKRQSVAFWCNPISGHATLYWYQQILGQGPKLLIQFQNNGVVDDSQLPKDRFSAERLKGVDSTLKIQPAKLEDSAVYLCASSSNRGGWETQYFGPGTRLLVL.

The chain has TRBV7-2 and TRBJ1-5, with a possible D match to TRBD1 (5 bases). The length of the CDR3 is 14 residues. Germline V CDR1 and CDR2: SGHTA, FQGNSA. Trimming took off 1 base at V and 6 bases at J, with 10 bases between the two ends. The CDR3 protein is CASSLDQGPQPQHF. CDR3 in DNA: TGTGCCAGCAGCTTAGACCAGGGACCTCAGCCCCAGCATTTT.

The chain links TRBV6-1 to TRBJ1-1; 8 bases agree with TRBD1. Germline CDR1 reads MNHNS; CDR2 reads SASEGT. J lost 3 bases, V lost 7 bases, and 7 bases had no gene match. The CDR3 is made up of 14 amino acids. The CDR3 nucleotides are TGTGCCAGCACCCCAGACAGGGGCGACACTGAAGCTTTCTTT. It specifies CASTPDRGDTEAFF.

This rearrangement joins TRBV4-1 to TRBJ2-7; 9 nucleotides align to TRBD2. Trimming cost V 2 bases and J 3 bases; bases outside gene matches: 8. The CDR3 spans 16 residues. Germline V gene sequence: CDR1 MGHRA, CDR2 YSYEKL. This CDR3 reads CASSQYFSGGGYEQYF. The CDR3 nucleotides are TGCGCCAGCAGCCAATACTTTAGCGGGGGTGGCTACGAGCAGTACTTC.

The count of this clone is one. The J gene is TRBJ2-3, the V gene TRBV4-1, with D unclear. V lost 0 bases and J lost 1, with 14 bases in between. This CDR3 is built from 17 residues. Germline loops: CDR1 MGHRA, CDR2 YSYEKL. The CDR3 spells CASSQDHTGPRTDTQYF. CDR3 nucleotides: TGCGCCAGCAGCCAAGATCATACGGGCCCCCGCACAGATACGCAGTATTTT.

This clone qualifies as medium-sized. The chain joins TRBV6-5 to TRBJ1-1, with D maybe TRBD1 (6 bases). Germline V CDR1 and CDR2: MNHEY, SVGAGI. The CDR3 runs to 15 residues. Trimming stripped 0 bases from V and 1 base from J, with 9 bases between. The CDR3 nucleotides are TGTGCCAGCAGTTACTCAAAGGGGGGGAACACTGAAGCTTTCTTT. It is translated as CASSYSKGGNTEAFF.

This clone counts as large. This rearrangement joins TRBV14 to TRBJ2-7; 10 nucleotides align to TRBD1. The V segment lost 1 base and the J segment 5 bases; nucleotides outside the gene matches: 2. In germline, CDR1 is SGHDN, CDR2 FVKESK. This CDR3 spans 14 amino acids. The CDR3 reads CASSQGQGADEQYF. In DNA, the CDR3 is TGTGCCAGCAGCCAAGGACAGGGGGCGGACGAGCAGTACTTC.

The chain combines TRBV5-1 with TRBJ1-1; 7 bases are a match to TRBD1. The V gene's germline CDR1 is SGHRS and CDR2 YFSETQ. There are 13 residues in the CDR3. The trim removed 4 bases at V and 6 bases at J, leaving 6 bases unmatched. CDR3 residues: CASSHGTVAEAFF. Here the CDR3 DNA reads TGCGCCAGCAGCCACGGGACAGTCGCTGAAGCTTTCTTT.

The chain couples TRBV19 to TRBJ2-4; 9 positions match TRBD2. Germline CDR1 LNHDA, CDR2 SQIVND (reference sequence). J was trimmed by 0 bases and V by 4 bases; bases with no gene match: 7. CDR3 length: 17 residues. DNA for the CDR3: TGTGCCAGTAGTACCTCCCGACTAGCGGAAGCCAAAAACATTCAGTACTTC. The encoded protein is CASSTSRLAEAKNIQYF.

V usage is TRBV7-6 and J usage is TRBJ2-3; tentatively, D is TRBD1 or TRBD2 (6 bases each). The length of the CDR3 is 13 residues. Germline loops: CDR1 SGHVS, CDR2 FNYEAQ. Trimming took off 5 bases at V and 2 bases at J, with 8 bases between the two ends. This CDR3 is CASSRGDTDTQYF. The CDR3 bases are TGTGCCAGCAGCAGGGGGGACACAGATACGCAGTATTTT.

There are a few counts of this clone. This chain uses TRBV9 with TRBJ2-7; weak D call: TRBD2 (6 bases). The CDR3 runs 15 residues. Germline V CDR1 and CDR2: SGDLS, YYNGEE. V lost 0 bases, J lost 6 bases, and 16 bases lay in between. CDR3 region: CASSVVWDSTGEQYF. Here the CDR3 DNA reads TGTGCCAGCAGCGTAGTCTGGGACTCCACGGGCGAGCAGTACTTC.

This chain uses TRBV27 with TRBJ1-2, with 7 bases aligning to TRBD1. The length of the CDR3 is 13 residues. CDR1 is MNHEY and CDR2 is SMNVEV in the germline V gene (reference sequence). Trimming took 3 bases from V and 7 from J; bases not matched to a gene: 5. The CDR3 DNA sequence: TGTGCCAGCAGTTTCACAGGGGTGGCTGGCTACACCTTC. Residues: CASSFTGVAGYTF.

V is TRBV29-1 and J is TRBJ1-5; D ambiguous. This CDR3 spans 10 amino acids. V was clipped by 4 bases and J by 6 bases, with 4 bases between them. Germline assignment: CDR1 SQVTM and CDR2 ANQGSEA. The CDR3 region has the DNA TGCAGCGTTGCTTTTCAGCCCCAGCATTTT. This gives the protein CSVAFQPQHF.

Details on this clone: Germline is not matched at one junction end, which may reflect a read error. The chain links TRBV5-1 to TRBJ2-7; D is perhaps TRBD1 or TRBD2 (5 bases each). CDR1 is SGHRS, CDR2 YFSETQ, per germline. The CDR3 has 13 amino acids. The CDR3 region is CASSRGPSDEQYF. The DNA for the CDR3 is TGCGCCAGCTCCCGGGGCCCCTCCGACGAGCAGTACTTC.